Below are 13 T cell receptor beta chains sequenced from a single sample in a study of blood T cell repertoires in COVID-19. Sequenced by immunoSEQ multiplex PCR; TCRdb stores in-frame clones only, minus some. The repertoire holds some 170,000 clones, 60% to 80% seen once, with roughly 28% in the top ten. The source material was peripheral blood. The receptors shown here come from a woman in her sixties or seventies with acute or convalescent COVID-19.

This clone was observed a single time. This rearrangement joins TRBV5-1 to TRBJ2-1; 7 bases match TRBD2. CDR1 and CDR2 (germline): SGHRS, YFSETQ. V was clipped by 3 bases and J by 8 bases; unmatched bases: 14. The CDR3 is 16 amino acids. The CDR3: CASSSTTRPAGYEQFF. The CDR3, as DNA: TGCGCCAGCAGCTCGACAACTCGGCCAGCGGGGTATGAGCAGTTCTTC.

The J gene is TRBJ1-4, the V gene TRBV18; 7 nucleotides align to TRBD1. The CDR3 loop spans 14 amino acids. J lost 5 bases, V lost 5 bases, and 5 bases had no gene match. Germline lookup yields CDR1 KGHSH and CDR2 LQKENI. CDR3 loop: CASSAGQENEKLFF. In DNA, the CDR3 is TGTGCCAGCTCAGCCGGACAGGAGAATGAAAAACTGTTTTTT.

This CDR3 reads CATSRDSGRSPLHF. The CDR3 DNA reads as TGTGCCACCAGCAGAGATAGTGGGAGGTCACCCCTCCACTTT. The chain combines TRBV15 with TRBJ1-6; no firm D call. Trimming left V 0 bases short and J 10 bases short, with 10 bases between. Germline CDR1 reads LNHNV; CDR2 reads YYDKDF (reference sequence). The CDR3 extends over 14 amino acids.

The chain carries TRBV5-1 and TRBJ1-1; perhaps TRBD1 as D (5 bases). V was cut by 1 base and J by 1 base, with 8 bases left in between. The CDR3 is made up of 14 amino acids. Germline loops: CDR1 SGHRS, CDR2 YFSETQ. CDR3 sequence (DNA): TGCGCCAGCAGCTTGACAGGTCGGAACACTGAAGCTTTCTTT. Protein: CASSLTGRNTEAFF.

This clone came up a few times. The rearrangement joins TRBV11-3 to TRBJ2-1; D unresolved. CDR1 is SGHNT, CDR2 YENEEA, per germline. The CDR3 spans 13 residues. V shed 0 bases and J shed 9 bases, with 9 bases lying between them. The CDR3 DNA follows: TGTGCCAGCAGCTTAGAAGAGAGATCTGAGCAGTTCTTC. This sequence encodes CASSLEERSEQFF.

This chain connects TRBV9 to TRBJ2-7; D not certain. CDR3 length: 14 amino acids. The V gene's germline CDR1 is SGDLS and CDR2 YYNGEE. Trimming removed 0 bases at V and 2 bases at J, with 9 bases between. CDR3 nucleotides: TGTGCCAGCAGCGTAGGCCGGTTAACCTACGAGCAGTACTTC. It is translated as CASSVGRLTYEQYF.

The V call is TRBV7-3, the J call TRBJ2-2; 7 bases align to TRBD1. This CDR3 region has 22 residues. Germline trimming cut 1 base from V and 0 bases from J; bases unmatched to any gene: 20. CDR1 is SGHTA and CDR2 is FQGTGA in the germline V gene. CDR3 bases: TGTGCCAGCAGCTTAAAAGCCCCCTGGGCCCTAAAGACAGGGTCGAACACCGGGGAGCTGTTTTTT. Translated: CASSLKAPWALKTGSNTGELFF.

The CDR3 region is CASSSHAGPPRRTSGRETQYF. CDR3 DNA: TGTGCCAGTAGTTCACACGCCGGGCCCCCAAGGCGTACTAGCGGGAGAGAGACCCAGTACTTC. The rearrangement uses TRBV19 and TRBJ2-5; TRBD2 aligns across 11 bases. Germline V gene data show CDR1 as LNHDA and CDR2 as SQIVND (reference sequence). This CDR3 comprises 21 residues. V dropped 5 bases and J dropped 4; count of bases not matched to a gene: 24.

This chain links TRBV29-1 with TRBJ2-5; D is unclear. V dropped 4 bases and J dropped 2 bases, with 14 bases sitting between them. The CDR3 contains 14 residues. From germline, CDR1 is SQVTM and CDR2 ANQGSEA. CDR3 region: CSVVGVGRQETQYF. CDR3 in DNA: TGCAGCGTTGTTGGTGTTGGCAGACAAGAGACCCAGTACTTC.

The V and J genes are TRBV19 and TRBJ2-2; 7 bases are shared with TRBD1. The CDR3 extends over 14 amino acids. The V gene end was trimmed by 3 bases and the J gene end by 5 bases; junction bases not matched to a gene: 3. Germline CDR1 LNHDA, CDR2 SQIVND (reference sequence). The CDR3 DNA reads as TGTGCCAGTAGTATCGCGACAGGGACCGGGGAGCTGTTTTTT. This codes for CASSIATGTGELFF.

The chain links TRBV28 to TRBJ1-6, with D unclear. Germline loops: CDR1 MDHEN, CDR2 SYDVKM. With 5 bases removed from V and 6 bases from J, the gap between germline ends came to 14 bases. This CDR3 is built from 15 residues. The DNA for the CDR3 is TGTGCCAGCAGTCCGGATGGGCCAGTTAATTCACCCCTCCACTTT. This sequence encodes CASSPDGPVNSPLHF. Supplemented by reference TRBV28 and TRBJ1-6, the full variable domain reads DVKVTQSSRYLVKRTGEKVFLECVQDMDHENMFWYRQDPGLGLRLIYFSYDVKMKEKGDIPEGYSVSREKKERFSLILESASTNQTSMYLCASSPDGPVNSPLHFGNGTRLTVT.

The chain combines TRBV29-1 with TRBJ1-4; 10 nucleotides match TRBD1. Unmatched junction bases numbered 6, after V lost 6 bases and J lost 8 bases. The CDR3 has 13 residues. Germline lookup yields CDR1 SQVTM and CDR2 ANQGSEA. In DNA, the CDR3 is TGCAGCGTCGCGGGACAGGGGAGGGAAAAACTGTTTTTT. Protein product: CSVAGQGREKLFF.

J is TRBJ2-1 and V is TRBV15; 9 bases align to TRBD1. The V gene's germline CDR1 is LNHNV and CDR2 YYDKDF (reference sequence). This CDR3 has 15 residues. V was clipped by 2 bases and J by 8 bases; unmatched bases: 7. CDR3 bases: TGTGCCACCAGCAGAACCGGGACAGGGTTCGATGAGCAGTTCTTC. Protein: CATSRTGTGFDEQFF. The full variable domain, with the rest looked up from reference TRBV15 and TRBJ2-1, is DAMVIQNPRYQVTQFGKPVTLSCSQTLNHNVMYWYQQKSSQAPKLLFHYYDKDFNNEADTPDNFQSRRPNTSFCFLDIRSPGLGDTAMYLCATSRTGTGFDEQFFGPGTRLTVL.